Sequencing of this TCR beta chain was carried out in a study of T-cell reconstitution after alpha-beta-depleted transplantation in children. General observations from the study: Fresh T-cell production supplied most of the T-cell counts and diversity seen one year after transplant. Some patients owed their high day-60 TCRbeta diversity to surviving recipient T cells and thymic progenitors. At around two months after transplant, the alpha-beta T cells were reportedly derived from several hundred expanded clones that came from non-depleted graft cells.

Germline V CDR1 and CDR2: MNHEY, SVGAGI. The CDR3 is made up of 17 amino acids. The V end was cut by 2 bases, the J end by 0 bases, with 14 bases between. It was with unique molecular identifiers that the TCRbeta library was prepared. TCRdb reanalysed the PCR reads using MiXCR and keeps one entry per CDR3 protein. The sample includes hundreds of thousands of distinct CDR3 sequences, over 10% of them seen just once. This clonotype was seen at least ten times. Its antigen remains unknown. Here the sequenced sample was PBMCs, mostly from graft donor cells, taken 360 days after TCRalphabeta/CD19-depleted stem cell transplant. The sequence was obtained from a male patient younger than 18 who had a stem cell transplant for acute myeloid leukemia, so the T cells may come from the graft donor. This chain links TRBV6-5 with TRBJ2-1, with no clear D. As DNA, the CDR3 is TGTGCCAGCAGTTACATTGGTCGAATAAGCTCCTACAATGAGCAGTTCTTC. It yields the protein CASSYIGRISSYNEQFF.